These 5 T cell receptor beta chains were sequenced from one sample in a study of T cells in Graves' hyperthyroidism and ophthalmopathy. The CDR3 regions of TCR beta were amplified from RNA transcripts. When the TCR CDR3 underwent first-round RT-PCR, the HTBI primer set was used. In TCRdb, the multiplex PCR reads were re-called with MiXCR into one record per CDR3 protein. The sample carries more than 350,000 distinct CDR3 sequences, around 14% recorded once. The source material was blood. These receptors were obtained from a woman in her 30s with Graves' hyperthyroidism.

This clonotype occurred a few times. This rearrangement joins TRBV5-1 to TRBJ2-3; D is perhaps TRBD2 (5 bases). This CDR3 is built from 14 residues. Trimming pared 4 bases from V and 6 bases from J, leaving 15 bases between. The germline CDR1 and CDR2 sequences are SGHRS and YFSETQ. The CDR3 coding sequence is TGCGCCAGCAGCCCTACTAGTCCCTCGGATACGCAGTATTTT. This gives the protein CASSPTSPSDTQYF.

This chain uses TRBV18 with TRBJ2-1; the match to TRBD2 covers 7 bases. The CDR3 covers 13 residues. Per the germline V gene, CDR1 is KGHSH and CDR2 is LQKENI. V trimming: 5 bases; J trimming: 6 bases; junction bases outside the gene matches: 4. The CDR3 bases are TGTGCCAGCTCATCAAGGACTAGCAATGAGCAGTTCTTC. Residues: CASSSRTSNEQFF.

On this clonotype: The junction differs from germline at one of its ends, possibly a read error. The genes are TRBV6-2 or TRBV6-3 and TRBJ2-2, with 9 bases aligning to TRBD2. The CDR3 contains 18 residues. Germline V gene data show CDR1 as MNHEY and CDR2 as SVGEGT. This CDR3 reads CASSYKASGTFNSGELFF. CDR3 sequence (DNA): TGTGCCAGCAGTTACAAGGCTAGCGGGACTTTTAACAGCGGGGAGCTGTTTTTT.

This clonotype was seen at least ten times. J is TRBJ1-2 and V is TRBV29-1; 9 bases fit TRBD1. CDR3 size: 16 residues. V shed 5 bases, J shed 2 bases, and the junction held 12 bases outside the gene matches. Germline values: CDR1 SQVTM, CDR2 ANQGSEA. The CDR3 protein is CSVTGTGKASNYGYTF. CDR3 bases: TGCAGCGTTACCGGGACAGGGAAAGCTAGCAACTATGGCTACACCTTC.

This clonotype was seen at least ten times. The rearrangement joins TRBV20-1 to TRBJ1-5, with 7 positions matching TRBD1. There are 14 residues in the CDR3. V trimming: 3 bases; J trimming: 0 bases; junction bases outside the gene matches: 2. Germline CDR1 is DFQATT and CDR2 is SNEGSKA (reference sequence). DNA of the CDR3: TGCAGTGCTAGTGAGGGGGCTAGCAATCAGCCCCAGCATTTT. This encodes CSASEGASNQPQHF.